Below, one T cell receptor (beta chain) is given with its context. What it binds is not known. This sample stems from a study of T cell responses to AZD1222 COVID-19 vaccine. Study-level points and caveats: Most donors were white British and more were female, and clonal diversity was possibly underestimated. Repertoire samples came only from after the peak T cell response. There were vaccine-associated CD4 TCRs across spike, dominant at 160-218 and 743-854.

The CDR3 is 18 amino acids. Losses at the gene ends were 1 base for V and 7 bases for J; bases not matched to a gene: 10. Germline-derived CDR1 and CDR2 are SGHAT and FQNNGV. Repertoires were generated with immunoSEQ multiplex PCR, while TCRdb's copy carries only in-frame clones and drops some. The sample contains about 86,000 clones, 88% of which appear only once. This TCR was recovered from an adult in good health. The specimen was peripheral blood, collected on day 0 of AZD1222 vaccination. The chain joins TRBV11-2 to TRBJ2-1; TRBD2 agrees at 13 bases. Written as DNA, the CDR3 is TGTGCCAGCAGCTTAGTCGTCACTAGCGGGAGGGCGGGGAATGAGCAGTTCTTC. Protein product: CASSLVVTSGRAGNEQFF.